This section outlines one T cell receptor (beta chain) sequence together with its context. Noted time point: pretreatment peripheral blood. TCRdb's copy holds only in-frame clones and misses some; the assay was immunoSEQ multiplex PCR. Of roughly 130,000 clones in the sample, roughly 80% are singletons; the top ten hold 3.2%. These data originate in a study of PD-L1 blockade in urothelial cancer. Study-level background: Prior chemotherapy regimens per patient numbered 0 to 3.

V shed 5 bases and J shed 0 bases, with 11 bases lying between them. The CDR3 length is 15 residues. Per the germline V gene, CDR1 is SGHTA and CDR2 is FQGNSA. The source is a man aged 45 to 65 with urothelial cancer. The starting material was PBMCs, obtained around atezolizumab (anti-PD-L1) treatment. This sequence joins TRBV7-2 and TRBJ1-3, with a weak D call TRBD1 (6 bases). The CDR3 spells CASSIDRSSGNTIYF. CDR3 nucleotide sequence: TGTGCCAGCAGCATAGACAGGAGCTCTGGAAACACCATATATTTT. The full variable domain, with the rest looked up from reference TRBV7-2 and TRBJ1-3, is GAGVSQSPSNKVTEKGKDVELRCDPISGHTALYWYRQSLGQGLEFLIYFQGNSAPDKSGLPSDRFSAERTGGSVSTLTIQRTQQEDSAVYLCASSIDRSSGNTIYFGEGSWLTVV.